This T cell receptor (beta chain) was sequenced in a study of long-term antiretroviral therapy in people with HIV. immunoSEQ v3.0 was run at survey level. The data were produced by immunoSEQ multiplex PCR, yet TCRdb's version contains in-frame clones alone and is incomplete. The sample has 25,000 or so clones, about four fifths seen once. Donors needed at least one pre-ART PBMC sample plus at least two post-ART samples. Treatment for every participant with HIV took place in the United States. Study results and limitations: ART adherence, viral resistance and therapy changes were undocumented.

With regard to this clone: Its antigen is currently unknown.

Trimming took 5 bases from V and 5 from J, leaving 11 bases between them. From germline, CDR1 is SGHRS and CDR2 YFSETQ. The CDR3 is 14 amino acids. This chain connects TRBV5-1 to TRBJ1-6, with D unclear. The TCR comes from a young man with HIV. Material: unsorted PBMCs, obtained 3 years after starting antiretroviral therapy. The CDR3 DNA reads TGCGCCAGCAGGACTGGTCTAGATAATTCACCCCTCCACTTT. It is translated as CASRTGLDNSPLHF.